The 9 T cell receptor beta chains below all came from one sample that was sequenced in a study of cytomegalovirus exposure and HLA in healthy donors. 60 Vbeta and 13 Jbeta primers were used in PCR. Repertoires were generated with immunoSEQ multiplex PCR, while TCRdb's copy carries only in-frame clones and drops some. This sample has under 200,000 clones, with roughly four fifths found just once. The sequencing sample was made of PBMCs. These receptors were obtained from a male donor in good health and CMV-seropositive.

A single count supports this clone. The rearrangement uses TRBV10-3 and TRBJ2-6; a possible D gene is TRBD1 (6 bases). This CDR3 spans 15 amino acids. CDR1 ENHRY and CDR2 SYGVKD come from the germline V gene. The ends were cut back, 6 bases at V and 2 bases at J, with 11 bases in the middle. The CDR3 region has the DNA TGTGCCATCAGGACCACAGGGACTGGGGCCAACGTCCTGACTTTC. Translating it yields CAIRTTGTGANVLTF.

The chain links TRBV28 to TRBJ1-5, with D possibly being TRBD1 (5 bases). The CDR3 has 14 residues. V was pared by 1 base and J by 7 bases, with 11 bases between. CDR1 and CDR2 from the germline V gene are MDHEN and SYDVKM. The CDR3 sequence is CASSLSSQGQPQHF. The CDR3 DNA is TGTGCCAGCAGTTTATCCTCTCAGGGACAGCCCCAGCATTTT. The variable domain in full, with the rest retrieved from reference TRBV28 and TRBJ1-5, is DVKVTQSSRYLVKRTGEKVFLECVQDMDHENMFWYRQDPGLGLRLIYFSYDVKMKEKGDIPEGYSVSREKKERFSLILESASTNQTSMYLCASSLSSQGQPQHFGDGTRLSIL.

The chain joins TRBV19 to TRBJ1-1; the D is unclear. The CDR3 covers 13 residues. The V gene lost 0 bases and the J gene lost 3 bases, with 5 bases spanning the gap. From germline, CDR1 is LNHDA and CDR2 SQIVND (reference sequence). In DNA form, the CDR3 reads TGTGCCAGTAGTATAGACTCTGACACTGAAGCTTTCTTT. Its protein is CASSIDSDTEAFF.

The J gene is TRBJ1-5, the V gene TRBV2; 10 bases align to TRBD1. V shed 10 bases, J shed 6 bases, and the junction held 12 bases outside the gene matches. The CDR3 runs 15 residues. The germline V gene encodes CDR1 SNHLY and CDR2 FYNNEI. The CDR3: CATRTGGRDPQPQHF. The CDR3 coding sequence is TGTGCCACTAGGACAGGGGGAAGGGACCCTCAGCCCCAGCATTTT.

The chain uses TRBV7-8 and TRBJ1-3; 7 nucleotides align to TRBD1. The germline V gene has CDR1 SGHVS and CDR2 FQNEAQ. The CDR3 consists of 13 residues. The ends lost 10 bases at V and 0 bases at J; junction bases unmatched: 3. The CDR3 DNA sequence: TGTGCCACCAGGGGGAGCTCTGGAAACACCATATATTTT. It translates to CATRGSSGNTIYF.

The gene calls are TRBV18 and TRBJ2-2; 8 bases fit TRBD1. The CDR3 contains 17 residues. CDR1 is KGHSH, CDR2 LQKENI, per germline. V was clipped by 1 base and J by 5 bases; unmatched bases: 9. The CDR3 spells CASSPRRQGARTGELFF. CDR3 DNA: TGTGCCAGCTCACCACGAAGGCAGGGGGCGCGAACCGGGGAGCTGTTTTTT. The variable domain in full, completed from reference TRBV18 and TRBJ2-2, reads NAGVMQNPRHLVRRRGQEARLRCSPMKGHSHVYWYRQLPEEGLKFMVYLQKENIIDESGMPKERFSAEFPKEGPSILRIQQVVRGDSAAYFCASSPRRQGARTGELFFGEGSRLTVL.

As regards this clone: At one boundary the junction diverges from the germline segment, which might be a read error. The V call is TRBV29-1, the J call TRBJ2-6; maybe TRBD1 (5 bases). Germline CDR1 is SQVTM and CDR2 is ANQGSEA. The CDR3 sequence is 13 residues long. The CDR3 spells CSVHPPGANGLTF. CDR3 in DNA: TGCAGCGTCCACCCGCCTGGGGCCAACGGCCTGACTTTC.

V is TRBV6-5 and J is TRBJ2-7; 11 positions match TRBD2. CDR1 MNHEY and CDR2 SVGAGI come from the germline V gene. This CDR3 is 15 amino acids long. V gave up 6 bases and J gave up 5 bases; unmatched junction bases: 9. CDR3 loop: CASRHTSGSPHEQYF. DNA of the CDR3: TGTGCCAGCAGACATACTAGCGGGAGTCCCCACGAGCAGTACTTC.

Notes on this clone: The junction departs from germline at one end; a sequencing error may be responsible. The chain combines TRBV27 with TRBJ2-7; perhaps TRBD1 as D (6 bases). Germline loops: CDR1 MNHEY, CDR2 SMNVEV (reference sequence). This CDR3 is built from 15 residues. CDR3 bases: TGTGCCAGCGGTTTGCCCCCAGGGGTGTCCTACGAGCAGTACTTC. Translated: CASGLPPGVSYEQYF.